The present T cell receptor (beta chain) was sequenced within a study of T cell repertoires in cytomegalovirus infection. Turning to the study itself: Selected CMV epitopes included recently identified HLA-C-restricted ones as well as well-studied HLA-B-restricted ones. Public TCR beta signatures were indicative of both CMV infection and a matching HLA type.

One entry per CDR3 protein, called by TCRdb with MiXCR from the reads. Seen here are roughly 800,000 distinct CDR3 sequences, 29% observed once, and the top ten hold under 15%. The CDR3 has 12 residues. Germline V gives CDR1 SEHNR, CDR2 FQNEAQ (reference sequence). V shed 2 bases and J shed 10 bases, with 9 bases lying between them. Of note for this clonotype: Its cognate antigen is unknown.

The sequencing used cultured CD8+ T cells from PBMCs, collected from culture after CMV antigen stimulation. This receptor was identified in a human donor in good health (CMV status not recorded). Some clones in this sample may be carry-over from other donors' samples. J is TRBJ2-1 and V is TRBV7-9, with D possibly being TRBD1 (5 bases). The CDR3 nucleotides are TGTGCCAGCAGCTTAAAGGGGCGGGAGCAGTTCTTC. This sequence encodes CASSLKGREQFF.